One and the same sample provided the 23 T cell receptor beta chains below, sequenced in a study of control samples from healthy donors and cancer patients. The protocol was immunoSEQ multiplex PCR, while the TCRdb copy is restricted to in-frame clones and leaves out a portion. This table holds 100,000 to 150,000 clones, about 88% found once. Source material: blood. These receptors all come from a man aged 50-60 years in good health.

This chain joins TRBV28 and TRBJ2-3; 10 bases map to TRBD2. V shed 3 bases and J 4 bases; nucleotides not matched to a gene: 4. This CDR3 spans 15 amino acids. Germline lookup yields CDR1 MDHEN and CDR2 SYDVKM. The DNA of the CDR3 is TGTGCCAGCAGTTTCGCTAGCGGGGGCTCAGATACGCAGTATTTT. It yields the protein CASSFASGGSDTQYF. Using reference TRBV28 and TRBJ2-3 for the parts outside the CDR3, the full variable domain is DVKVTQSSRYLVKRTGEKVFLECVQDMDHENMFWYRQDPGLGLRLIYFSYDVKMKEKGDIPEGYSVSREKKERFSLILESASTNQTSMYLCASSFASGGSDTQYFGPGTRLTVL.

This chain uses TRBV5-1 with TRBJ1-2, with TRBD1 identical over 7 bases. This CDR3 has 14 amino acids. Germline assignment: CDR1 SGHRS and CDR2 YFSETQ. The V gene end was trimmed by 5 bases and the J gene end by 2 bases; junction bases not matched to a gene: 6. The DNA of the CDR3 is TGCGCCAGCAGGGACACACAGGGGAACTATGGCTACACCTTC. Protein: CASRDTQGNYGYTF.

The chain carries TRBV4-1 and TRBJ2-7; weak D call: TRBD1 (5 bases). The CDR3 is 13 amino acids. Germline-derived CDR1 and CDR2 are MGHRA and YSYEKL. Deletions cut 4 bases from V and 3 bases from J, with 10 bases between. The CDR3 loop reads CASSPSQDYEQYF. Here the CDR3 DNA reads TGCGCCAGCAGCCCATCACAGGACTACGAGCAGTACTTC.

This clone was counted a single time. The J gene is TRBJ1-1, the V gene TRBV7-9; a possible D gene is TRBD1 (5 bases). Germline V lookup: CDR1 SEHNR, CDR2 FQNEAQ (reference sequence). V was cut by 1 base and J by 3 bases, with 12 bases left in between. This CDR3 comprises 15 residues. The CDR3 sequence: CASSLGGAGHTEAFF. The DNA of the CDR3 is TGTGCCAGCAGCTTAGGAGGCGCAGGGCACACTGAAGCTTTCTTT. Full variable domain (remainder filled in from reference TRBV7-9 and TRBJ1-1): DTGVSQNPRHKITKRGQNVTFRCDPISEHNRLYWYRQTLGQGPEFLTYFQNEAQLEKSRLLSDRFSAERPKGSFSTLEIQRTEQGDSAMYLCASSLGGAGHTEAFFGQGTRLTVV.

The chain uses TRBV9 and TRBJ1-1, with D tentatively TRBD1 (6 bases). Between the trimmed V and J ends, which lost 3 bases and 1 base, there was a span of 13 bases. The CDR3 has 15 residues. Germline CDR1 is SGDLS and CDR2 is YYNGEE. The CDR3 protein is CASSEGHTSNTEAFF. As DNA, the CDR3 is TGTGCCAGCAGCGAGGGACACACGTCGAACACTGAAGCTTTCTTT.

CDR3 loop: CASSPSGGPGRETQYF. The CDR3, as DNA: TGCGCCAGCAGCCCCTCGGGGGGGCCGGGGAGAGAGACCCAGTACTTC. The V call is TRBV4-1, the J call TRBJ2-5, with 8 bases aligning to TRBD2. V dropped 4 bases and J dropped 4; count of bases not matched to a gene: 11. In germline, CDR1 is MGHRA, CDR2 YSYEKL. This CDR3 region has 16 residues.

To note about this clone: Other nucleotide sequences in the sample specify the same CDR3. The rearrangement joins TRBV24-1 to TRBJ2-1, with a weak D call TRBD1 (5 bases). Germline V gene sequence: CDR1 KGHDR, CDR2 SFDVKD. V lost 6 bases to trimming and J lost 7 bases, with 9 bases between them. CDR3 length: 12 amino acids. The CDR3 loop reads CATSPRGNEQFF. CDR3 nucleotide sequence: TGTGCCACCAGTCCTAGGGGAAATGAGCAGTTCTTC.

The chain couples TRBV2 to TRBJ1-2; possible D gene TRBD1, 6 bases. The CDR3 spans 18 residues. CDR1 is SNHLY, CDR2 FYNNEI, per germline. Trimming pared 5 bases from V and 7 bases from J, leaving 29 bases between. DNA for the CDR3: TGTGCCAGCAGTCTGGAGGGGACATCCGCCACTAACTATGGTGGCTACACCTTC. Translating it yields CASSLEGTSATNYGGYTF. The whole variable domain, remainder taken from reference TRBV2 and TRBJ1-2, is EPEVTQTPSHQVTQMGQEVILRCVPISNHLYFYWYRQILGQKVEFLVSFYNNEISEKSEIFDDQFSVERPDGSNFTLKIRSTKLEDSAMYFCASSLEGTSATNYGGYTFGSGTRLTVV.

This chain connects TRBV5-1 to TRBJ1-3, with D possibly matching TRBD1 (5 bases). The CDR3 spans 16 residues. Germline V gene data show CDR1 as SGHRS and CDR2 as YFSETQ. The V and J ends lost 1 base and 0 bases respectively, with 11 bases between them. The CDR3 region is CASSLQGTNSGNTIYF. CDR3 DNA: TGCGCCAGCAGCTTGCAGGGAACTAACTCTGGAAACACCATATATTTT.

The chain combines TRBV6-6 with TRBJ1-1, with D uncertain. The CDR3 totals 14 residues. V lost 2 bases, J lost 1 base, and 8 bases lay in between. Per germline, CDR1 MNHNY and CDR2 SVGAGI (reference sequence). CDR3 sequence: CASSYDGANTEAFF. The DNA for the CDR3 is TGTGCCAGCAGTTACGACGGTGCGAACACTGAAGCTTTCTTT.

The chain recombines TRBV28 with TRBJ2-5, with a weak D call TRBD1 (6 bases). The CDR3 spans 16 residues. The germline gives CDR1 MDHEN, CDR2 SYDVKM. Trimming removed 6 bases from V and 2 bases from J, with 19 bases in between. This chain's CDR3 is CASSPLWTDAQETQYF. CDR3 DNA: TGTGCCAGCAGCCCCTTGTGGACAGACGCACAAGAGACCCAGTACTTC.

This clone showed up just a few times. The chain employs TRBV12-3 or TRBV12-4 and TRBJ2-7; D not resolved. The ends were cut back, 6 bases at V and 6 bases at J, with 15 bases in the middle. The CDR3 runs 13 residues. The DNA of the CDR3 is TGTGCCAGCAGCTCCCACCCTGGTGCCGAGCAGTACTTC. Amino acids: CASSSHPGAEQYF.

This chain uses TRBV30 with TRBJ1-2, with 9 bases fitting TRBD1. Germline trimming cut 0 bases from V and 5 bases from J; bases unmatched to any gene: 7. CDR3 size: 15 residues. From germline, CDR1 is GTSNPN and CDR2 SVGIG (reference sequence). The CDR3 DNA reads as TGTGCCTGGAGTGTACAGGGGGCATCTCGTTATGGCTACACCTTC. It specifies CAWSVQGASRYGYTF. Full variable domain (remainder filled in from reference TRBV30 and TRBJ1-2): SQTIHQWPATLVQPVGSPLSLECTVEGTSNPNLYWYRQAAGRGLQLLFYSVGIGQISSEVPQNLSASRPQDRQFILSSKKLLLSDSGFYLCAWSVQGASRYGYTFGSGTRLTVV.

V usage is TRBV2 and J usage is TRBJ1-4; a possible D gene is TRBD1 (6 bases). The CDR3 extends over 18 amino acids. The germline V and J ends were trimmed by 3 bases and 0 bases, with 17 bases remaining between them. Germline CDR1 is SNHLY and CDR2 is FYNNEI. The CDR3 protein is CASSDFEDSGTTNEKLFF. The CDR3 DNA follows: TGTGCCAGCAGTGACTTTGAGGACAGCGGGACAACTAATGAAAAACTGTTTTTT.

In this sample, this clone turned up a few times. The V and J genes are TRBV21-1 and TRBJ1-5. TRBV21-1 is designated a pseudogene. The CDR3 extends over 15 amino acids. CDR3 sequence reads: CASGPGGDYNQPQHF. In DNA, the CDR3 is TGTGCCAGCGGCCCCGGAGGGGACTATAATCAGCCCCAGCATTTT.

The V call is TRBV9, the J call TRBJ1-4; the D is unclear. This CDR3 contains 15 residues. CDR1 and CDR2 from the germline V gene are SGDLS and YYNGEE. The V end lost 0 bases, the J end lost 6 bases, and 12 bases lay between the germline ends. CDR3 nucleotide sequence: TGTGCCAGCAGCGTAGGCGAGAAGAAGTATGAAAAACTGTTTTTT. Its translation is CASSVGEKKYEKLFF.

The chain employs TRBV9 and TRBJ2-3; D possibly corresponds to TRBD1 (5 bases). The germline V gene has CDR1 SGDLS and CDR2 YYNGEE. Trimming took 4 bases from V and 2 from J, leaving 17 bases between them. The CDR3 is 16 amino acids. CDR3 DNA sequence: TGTGCCAGCAGCCTAGGGGCAGTACCCTACACAGATACGCAGTATTTT. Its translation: CASSLGAVPYTDTQYF.

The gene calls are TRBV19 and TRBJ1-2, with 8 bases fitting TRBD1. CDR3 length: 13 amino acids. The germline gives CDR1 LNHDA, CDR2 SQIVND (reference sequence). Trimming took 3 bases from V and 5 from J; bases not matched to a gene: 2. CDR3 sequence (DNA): TGTGCCAGTAGTATGAGGGACAGGTATGGCTACACCTTC. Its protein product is CASSMRDRYGYTF.

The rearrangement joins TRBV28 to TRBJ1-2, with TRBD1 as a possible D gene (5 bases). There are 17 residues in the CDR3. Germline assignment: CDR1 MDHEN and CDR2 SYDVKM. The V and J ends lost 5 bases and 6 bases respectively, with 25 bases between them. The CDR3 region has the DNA TGTGCCAGCAGTCTGGTGGGGATGGGGCACCTCTCTGATGGCTACACCTTC. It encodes CASSLVGMGHLSDGYTF.

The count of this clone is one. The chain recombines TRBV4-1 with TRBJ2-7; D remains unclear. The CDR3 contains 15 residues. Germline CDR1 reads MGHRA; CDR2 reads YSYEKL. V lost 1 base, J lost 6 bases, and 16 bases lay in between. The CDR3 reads CASSQGHGFFGEQYF. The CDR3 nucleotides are TGCGCCAGCAGCCAAGGACATGGGTTCTTTGGCGAGCAGTACTTC.

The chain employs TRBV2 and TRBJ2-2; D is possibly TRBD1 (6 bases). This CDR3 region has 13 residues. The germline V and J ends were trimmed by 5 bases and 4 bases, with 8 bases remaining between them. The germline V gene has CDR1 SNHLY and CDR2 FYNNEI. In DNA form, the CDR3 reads TGTGCCAGCAGTACAGGGAGCACCGGGGAGCTGTTTTTT. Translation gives CASSTGSTGELFF.

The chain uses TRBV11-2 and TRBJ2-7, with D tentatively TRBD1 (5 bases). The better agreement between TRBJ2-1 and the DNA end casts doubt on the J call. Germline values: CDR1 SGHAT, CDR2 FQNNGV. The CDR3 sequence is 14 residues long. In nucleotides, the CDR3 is TGTGCCAGCAGCGAATGGGAAAGGGGTGATGAGCAGTTCTTC. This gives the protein CASSEWERGDEQFF.

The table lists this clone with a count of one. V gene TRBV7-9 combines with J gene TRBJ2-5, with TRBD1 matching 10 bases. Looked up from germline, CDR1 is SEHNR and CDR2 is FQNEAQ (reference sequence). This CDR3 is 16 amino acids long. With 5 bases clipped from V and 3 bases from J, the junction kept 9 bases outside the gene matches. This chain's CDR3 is CASSPRTGGEEETQYF. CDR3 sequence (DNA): TGTGCCAGCAGCCCCCGGACAGGGGGTGAGGAAGAGACCCAGTACTTC.